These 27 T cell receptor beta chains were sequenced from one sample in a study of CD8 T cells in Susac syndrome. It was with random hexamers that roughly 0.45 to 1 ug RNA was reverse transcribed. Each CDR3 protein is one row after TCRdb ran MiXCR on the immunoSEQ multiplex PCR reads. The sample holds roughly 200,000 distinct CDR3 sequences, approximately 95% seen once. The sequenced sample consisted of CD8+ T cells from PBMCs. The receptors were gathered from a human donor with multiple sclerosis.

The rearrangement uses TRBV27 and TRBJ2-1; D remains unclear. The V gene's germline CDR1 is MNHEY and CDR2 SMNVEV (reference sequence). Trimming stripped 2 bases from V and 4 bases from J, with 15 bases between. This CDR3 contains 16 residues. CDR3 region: CASSLLARSKYNEQFF. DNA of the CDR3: TGTGCCAGCAGTTTACTGGCTAGATCCAAATACAATGAGCAGTTCTTC.

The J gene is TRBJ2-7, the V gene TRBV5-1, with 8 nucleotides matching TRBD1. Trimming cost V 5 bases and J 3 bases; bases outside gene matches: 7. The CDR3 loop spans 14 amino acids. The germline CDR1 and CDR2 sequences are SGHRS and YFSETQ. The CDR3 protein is CASRSTGAGYEQYF. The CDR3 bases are TGCGCCAGCAGGTCGACAGGGGCGGGCTACGAGCAGTACTTC.

CDR3 DNA: TGTGCCAGTAGTATAATGGGCAGGCCCTACAATGAGCAGTTCTTC. It yields the protein CASSIMGRPYNEQFF. The J gene is TRBJ2-1, the V gene TRBV19; D unresolved. The CDR3 runs to 15 residues. Germline values: CDR1 LNHDA, CDR2 SQIVND (reference sequence). With 2 bases removed from V and 2 bases from J, the gap between germline ends came to 10 bases.

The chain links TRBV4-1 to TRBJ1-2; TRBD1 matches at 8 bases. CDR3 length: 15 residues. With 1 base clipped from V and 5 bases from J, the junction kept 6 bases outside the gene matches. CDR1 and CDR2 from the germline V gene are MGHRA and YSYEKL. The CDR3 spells CASSQVGTGRYGYTF. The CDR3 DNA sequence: TGCGCCAGCAGCCAAGTAGGGACAGGAAGATATGGCTACACCTTC.

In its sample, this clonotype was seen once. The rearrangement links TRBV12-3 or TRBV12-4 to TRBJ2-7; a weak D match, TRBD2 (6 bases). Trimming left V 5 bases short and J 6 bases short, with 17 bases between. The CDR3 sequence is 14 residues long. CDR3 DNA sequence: TGTGCCAGCAGTCCCGGCGGGGTGGTCGGCGAGCAGTACTTC. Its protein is CASSPGGVVGEQYF.

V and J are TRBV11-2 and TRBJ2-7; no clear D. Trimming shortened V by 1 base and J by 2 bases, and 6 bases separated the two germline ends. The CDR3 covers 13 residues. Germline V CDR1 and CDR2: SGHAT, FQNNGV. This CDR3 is CASSLGNPYEQYF. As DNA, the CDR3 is TGTGCCAGCAGCTTAGGGAACCCCTACGAGCAGTACTTC.

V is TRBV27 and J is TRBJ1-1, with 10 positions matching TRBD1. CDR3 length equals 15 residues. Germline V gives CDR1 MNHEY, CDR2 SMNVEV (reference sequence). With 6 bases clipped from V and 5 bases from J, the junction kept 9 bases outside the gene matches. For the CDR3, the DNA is TGTGCCAGCAGCGATCGGGACAGGGGATGGACTGAAGCTTTCTTT. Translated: CASSDRDRGWTEAFF.

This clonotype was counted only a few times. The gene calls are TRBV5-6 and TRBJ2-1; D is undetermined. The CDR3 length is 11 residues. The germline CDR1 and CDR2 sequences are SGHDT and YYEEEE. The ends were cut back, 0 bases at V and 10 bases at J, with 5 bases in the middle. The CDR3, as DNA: TGTGCCAGCAGCTTGGGTTGGGAGCAGTTCTTC. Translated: CASSLGWEQFF.

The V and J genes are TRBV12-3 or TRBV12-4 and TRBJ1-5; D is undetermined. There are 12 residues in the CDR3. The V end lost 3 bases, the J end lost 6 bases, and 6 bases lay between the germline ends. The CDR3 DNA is TGTGCCAGCAGTTTCGGCTTTCAGCCCCAGCATTTT. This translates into CASSFGFQPQHF.

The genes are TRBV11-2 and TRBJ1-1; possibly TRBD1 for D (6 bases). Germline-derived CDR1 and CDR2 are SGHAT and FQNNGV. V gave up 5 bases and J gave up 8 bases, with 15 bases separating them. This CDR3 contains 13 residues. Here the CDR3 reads CASSQTNRAEAFF. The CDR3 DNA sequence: TGTGCCAGCAGCCAAACCAACAGGGCAGAAGCTTTCTTT.

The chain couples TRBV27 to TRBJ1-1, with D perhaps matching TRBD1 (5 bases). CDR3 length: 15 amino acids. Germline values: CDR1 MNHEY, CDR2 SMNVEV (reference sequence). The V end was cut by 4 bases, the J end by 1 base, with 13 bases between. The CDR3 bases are TGTGCCAGCAGTTCCTTGACAGATTCGAACACTGAAGCTTTCTTT. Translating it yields CASSSLTDSNTEAFF.

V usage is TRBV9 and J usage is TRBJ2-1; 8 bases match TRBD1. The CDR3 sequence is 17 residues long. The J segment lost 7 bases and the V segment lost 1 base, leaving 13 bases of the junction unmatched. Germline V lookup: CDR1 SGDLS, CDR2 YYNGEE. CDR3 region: CASSVSPNTGGENEQFF. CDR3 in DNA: TGTGCCAGCAGCGTAAGTCCAAACACAGGGGGAGAGAATGAGCAGTTCTTC.

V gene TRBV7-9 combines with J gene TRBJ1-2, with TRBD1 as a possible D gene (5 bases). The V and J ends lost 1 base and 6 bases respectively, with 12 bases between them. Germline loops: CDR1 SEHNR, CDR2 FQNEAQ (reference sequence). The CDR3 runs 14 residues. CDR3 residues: CASSLDGGVDGYTF. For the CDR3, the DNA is TGTGCCAGCAGCTTAGATGGGGGGGTCGATGGCTACACCTTC.

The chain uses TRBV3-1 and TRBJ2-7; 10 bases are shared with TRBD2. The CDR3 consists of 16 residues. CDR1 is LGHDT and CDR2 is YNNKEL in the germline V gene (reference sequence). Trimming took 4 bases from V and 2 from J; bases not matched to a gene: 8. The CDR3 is CASSLGISGRAYEQYF. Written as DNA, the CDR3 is TGTGCCAGCAGCCTCGGAATAAGCGGGAGGGCCTACGAGCAGTACTTC.

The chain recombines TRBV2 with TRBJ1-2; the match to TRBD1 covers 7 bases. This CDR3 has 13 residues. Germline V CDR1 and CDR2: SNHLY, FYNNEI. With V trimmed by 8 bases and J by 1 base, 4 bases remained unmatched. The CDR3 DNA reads TGTGCCAGCCCGACAGGGTTTAACTATGGCTACACCTTC. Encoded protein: CASPTGFNYGYTF. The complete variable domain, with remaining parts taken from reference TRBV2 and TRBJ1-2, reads EPEVTQTPSHQVTQMGQEVILRCVPISNHLYFYWYRQILGQKVEFLVSFYNNEISEKSEIFDDQFSVERPDGSNFTLKIRSTKLEDSAMYFCASPTGFNYGYTFGSGTRLTVV.

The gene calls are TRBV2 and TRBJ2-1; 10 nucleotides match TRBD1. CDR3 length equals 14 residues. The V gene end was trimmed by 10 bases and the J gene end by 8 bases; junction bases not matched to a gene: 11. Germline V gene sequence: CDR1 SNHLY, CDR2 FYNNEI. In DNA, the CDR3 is TGTGCCATCGATAGGGGACAGGGGAGGCATGAGCAGTTCTTC. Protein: CAIDRGQGRHEQFF.

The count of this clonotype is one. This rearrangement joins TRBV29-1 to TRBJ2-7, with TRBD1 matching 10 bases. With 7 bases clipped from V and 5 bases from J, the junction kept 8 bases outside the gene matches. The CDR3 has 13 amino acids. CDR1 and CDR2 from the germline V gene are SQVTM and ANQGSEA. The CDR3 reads CSALGTGVDEQYF. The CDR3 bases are TGCAGCGCATTAGGGACAGGGGTCGACGAGCAGTACTTC.

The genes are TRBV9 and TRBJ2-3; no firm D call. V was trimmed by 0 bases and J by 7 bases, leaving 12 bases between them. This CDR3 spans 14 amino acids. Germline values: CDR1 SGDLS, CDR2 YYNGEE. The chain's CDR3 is CASSVGGPVNTQYF. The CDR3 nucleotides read TGTGCCAGCAGCGTAGGTGGCCCGGTAAATACGCAGTATTTT. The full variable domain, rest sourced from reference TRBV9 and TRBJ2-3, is DSGVTQTPKHLITATGQRVTLRCSPRSGDLSVYWYQQSLDQGLQFLIQYYNGEERAKGNILERFSAQQFPDLHSELNLSSLELGDSALYFCASSVGGPVNTQYFGPGTRLTVL.

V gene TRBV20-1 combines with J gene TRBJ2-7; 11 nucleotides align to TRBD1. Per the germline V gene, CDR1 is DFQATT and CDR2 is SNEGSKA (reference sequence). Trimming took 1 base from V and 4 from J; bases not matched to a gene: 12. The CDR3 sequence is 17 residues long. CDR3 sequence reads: CSARALSWTGGLYEQYF. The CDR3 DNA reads TGCAGTGCTAGAGCACTATCCTGGACAGGGGGCCTTTACGAGCAGTACTTC.

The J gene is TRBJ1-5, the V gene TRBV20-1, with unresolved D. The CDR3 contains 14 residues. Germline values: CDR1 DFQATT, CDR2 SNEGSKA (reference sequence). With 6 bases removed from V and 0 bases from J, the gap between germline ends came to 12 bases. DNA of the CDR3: TGCAGTGCCCGAGGGCCTAATAGCAATCAGCCCCAGCATTTT. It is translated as CSARGPNSNQPQHF.

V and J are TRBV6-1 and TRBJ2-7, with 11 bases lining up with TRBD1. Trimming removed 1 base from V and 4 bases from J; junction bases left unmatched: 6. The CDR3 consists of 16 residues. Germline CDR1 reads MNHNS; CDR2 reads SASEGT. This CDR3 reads CASSEVMGQGVYEQYF. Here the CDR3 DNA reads TGTGCCAGCAGTGAAGTAATGGGACAGGGGGTTTACGAGCAGTACTTC.

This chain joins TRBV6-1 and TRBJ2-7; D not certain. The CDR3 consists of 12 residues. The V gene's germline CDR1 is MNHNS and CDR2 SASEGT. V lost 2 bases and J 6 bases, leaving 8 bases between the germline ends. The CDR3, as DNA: TGTGCCAGCAGTGAAATGTGGGGCGAGCAGTACTTC. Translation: CASSEMWGEQYF.

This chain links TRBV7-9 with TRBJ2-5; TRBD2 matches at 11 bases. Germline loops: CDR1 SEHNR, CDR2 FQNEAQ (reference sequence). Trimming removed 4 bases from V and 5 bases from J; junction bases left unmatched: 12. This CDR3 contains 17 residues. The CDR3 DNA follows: TGTGCCAGCAGCTCGCTACTAGCGGGGGACTCAAGGGAGACCCAGTACTTC. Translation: CASSSLLAGDSRETQYF. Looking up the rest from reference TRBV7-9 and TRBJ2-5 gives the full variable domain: DTGVSQNPRHKITKRGQNVTFRCDPISEHNRLYWYRQTLGQGPEFLTYFQNEAQLEKSRLLSDRFSAERPKGSFSTLEIQRTEQGDSAMYLCASSSLLAGDSRETQYFGPGTRLLVL.

The CDR3 reads CSARPSAASGDGTEAFF. As DNA, the CDR3 is TGCAGTGCCCGACCATCAGCGGCATCCGGAGACGGCACTGAAGCTTTCTTT. The chain couples TRBV20-1 to TRBJ1-1; D is ambiguous. The CDR3 runs 17 residues. Germline CDR1 reads DFQATT; CDR2 reads SNEGSKA (reference sequence). V lost 6 bases and J 4 bases, leaving 27 bases between the germline ends.

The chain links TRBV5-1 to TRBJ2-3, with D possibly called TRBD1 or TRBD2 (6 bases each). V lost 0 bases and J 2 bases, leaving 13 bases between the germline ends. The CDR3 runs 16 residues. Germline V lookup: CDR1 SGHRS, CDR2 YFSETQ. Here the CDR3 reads CASSLDPGALTDTQYF. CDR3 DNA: TGCGCCAGCAGCTTGGATCCGGGGGCCCTCACAGATACGCAGTATTTT. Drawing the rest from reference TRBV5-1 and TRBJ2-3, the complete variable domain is KAGVTQTPRYLIKTRGQQVTLSCSPISGHRSVSWYQQTPGQGLQFLFEYFSETQRNKGNFPGRFSGRQFSNSRSEMNVSTLELGDSALYLCASSLDPGALTDTQYFGPGTRLTVL.

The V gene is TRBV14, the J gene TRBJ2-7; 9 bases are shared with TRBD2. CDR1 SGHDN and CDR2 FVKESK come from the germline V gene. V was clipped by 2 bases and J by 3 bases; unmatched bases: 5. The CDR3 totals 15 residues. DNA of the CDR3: TGTGCCAGCAGCCAAACTAGCGGGTTATACTACGAGCAGTACTTC. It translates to CASSQTSGLYYEQYF.

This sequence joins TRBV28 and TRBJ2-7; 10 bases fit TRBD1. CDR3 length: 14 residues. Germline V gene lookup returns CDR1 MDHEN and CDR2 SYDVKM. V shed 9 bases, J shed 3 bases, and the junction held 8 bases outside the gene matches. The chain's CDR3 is CASSTGTGVYEQYF. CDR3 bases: TGTGCCAGTAGTACTGGGACAGGGGTCTACGAGCAGTACTTC.